This T cell receptor (beta chain) is from a study of cytomegalovirus exposure and HLA in healthy donors. At the level of the study: Early release data held 85 million or so unique TCRs from HLA-typed donors.

A word on this clone: No antigen is known for it.

The germline V gene has CDR1 LNHDA and CDR2 SQIVND (reference sequence). The CDR3 totals 14 residues. The PCR made use of 60 Vbeta and 13 Jbeta primers. Only in-frame clones appear in the TCRdb table, and some are missing; sequencing was by immunoSEQ multiplex PCR. The sample data list roughly 57,000 clones. Study-wide results and limits: Clonal expansion, a later analysis showed, was greater in HLA-associated TCR beta chains than in equally common others. TCR beta sequences numbering over 15,000 were associated with HLA alleles at 0.05 false discovery rate in a later analysis.

The sequenced material came from PBMCs. This receptor was obtained from a man between 18 and 29 years old in good health and CMV-seropositive. The chain uses TRBV19 and TRBJ2-5; TRBD1 agrees at 9 bases. TRBJ2-7 matches the DNA end more closely, so the J call is doubtful. The CDR3 sequence is CASKPGTGNYEQYF. CDR3 in DNA: TGTGCCAGTAAGCCCGGGACAGGGAACTACGAGCAGTACTTC.